This passage covers 4 T cell receptor beta chains from one sample sequenced in a study of T cells in women clearing cervical HPV infection. Clones were read by immunoSEQ multiplex PCR, and TCRdb kept only the in-frame ones, dropping some. The sample's table shows tens of thousands of clones. The sample was blood buffy coat. The receptors stem from a woman aged 18-70 years with a cervical HPV16 infection that either progressed to CIN3+ or cleared (not recorded which).

A note on this clone: The read finishes 3 residues shy of the CDR3 end, and the germline J gene is used to complete it. The chain recombines TRBV20-1 with TRBJ1-5, with D unresolved. The CDR3 sequence is 15 residues long. The V and J ends lost 3 bases and 2 bases respectively, with 14 bases between them. Germline V lookup: CDR1 DFQATT, CDR2 SNEGSKA (reference sequence). CDR3 DNA (partial): TGCAGTGCTAGTTCCCCCAGAATCCGCAATCAGCCC. Translating it yields CSASSPRIRNQP. The entire CDR3 protein reads CSASSPRIRNQPQHF.

As regards this clone: The read finishes 3 residues shy of the CDR3 end, and the germline J gene is used to complete it. The chain uses TRBV7-6 and TRBJ1-2; the D is unclear. CDR3 length equals 17 residues. Germline CDR1 reads SGHVS; CDR2 reads FNYEAQ. CDR3 region: CASSAGLAGTTTDTYTF. The covered CDR3 bases are TGTGCCAGCAGCGCCGGACTAGCAGGAACAACCACAGATACC.

Points on this clone: The read finishes 3 residues shy of the CDR3 end, and the germline J gene is used to complete it. The gene calls are TRBV2 and TRBJ1-4, with D possibly matching TRBD1 (6 bases). Germline V gives CDR1 SNHLY, CDR2 FYNNEI. V was shortened by 7 bases and J by 0 bases, with 12 bases between the two germline ends. This CDR3 spans 15 amino acids. CDR3 DNA, as far as it was read: TGTGCCAGCACAGGGGCGCTCGCAACTAATGAAAAA. Its protein product is CASTGALATNEK. The full CDR3 protein is CASTGALATNEKLFF. The full variable domain, its missing parts supplied by reference TRBV2 and TRBJ1-4, is EPEVTQTPSHQVTQMGQEVILRCVPISNHLYFYWYRQILGQKVEFLVSFYNNEISEKSEIFDDQFSVERPDGSNFTLKIRSTKLEDSAMYFCASTGALATNEKLFFGSGTQLSVL.

Concerning this clone itself: Read coverage stops 3 residues before the CDR3 terminus; the germline J gene supplies the remainder. The genes are TRBV7-8 and TRBJ1-2; TRBD1 might be the D (6 bases). V lost 1 base to trimming and J lost 4 bases, with 13 bases between them. Germline V lookup: CDR1 SGHVS, CDR2 FQNEAQ. CDR3 length equals 15 residues. The CDR3 reads CASSLGAGVAYGYTF. Partial CDR3 DNA: TGTGCCAGCAGCTTAGGGGCAGGGGTTGCCTATGGC. The full variable domain, with the rest looked up from reference TRBV7-8 and TRBJ1-2, is GAGVSQSPRYKVAKRGQDVALRCDPISGHVSLFWYQQALGQGPEFLTYFQNEAQLDKSGLPSDRFFAERPEGSVSTLKIQRTQQEDSAVYLCASSLGAGVAYGYTFGSGTRLTVV.